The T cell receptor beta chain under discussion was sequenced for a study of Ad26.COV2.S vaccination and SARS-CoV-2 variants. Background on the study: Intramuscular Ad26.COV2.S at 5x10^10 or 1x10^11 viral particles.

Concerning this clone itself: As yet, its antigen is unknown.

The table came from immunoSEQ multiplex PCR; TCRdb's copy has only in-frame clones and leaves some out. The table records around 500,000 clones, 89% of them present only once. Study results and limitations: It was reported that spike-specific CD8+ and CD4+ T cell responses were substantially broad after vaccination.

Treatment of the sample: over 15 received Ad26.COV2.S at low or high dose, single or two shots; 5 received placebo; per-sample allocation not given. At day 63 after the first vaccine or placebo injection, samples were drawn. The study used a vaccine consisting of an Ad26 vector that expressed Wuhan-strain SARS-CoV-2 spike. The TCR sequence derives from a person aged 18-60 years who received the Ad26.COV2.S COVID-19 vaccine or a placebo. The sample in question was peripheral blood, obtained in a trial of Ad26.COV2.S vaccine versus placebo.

The CDR3 nucleotides read TGCGCCAGCAGTGAGTACAGGGATGAAGAGACCCAGTACTTC. Translation gives CASSEYRDEETQYF. The chain is built from TRBV10-2 and TRBJ2-5; TRBD1 might be the D (6 bases). Germline V lookup: CDR1 WSHSY, CDR2 SAAADI. This CDR3 is built from 14 residues. V was trimmed by 1 base and J by 3 bases, leaving 9 bases between them.